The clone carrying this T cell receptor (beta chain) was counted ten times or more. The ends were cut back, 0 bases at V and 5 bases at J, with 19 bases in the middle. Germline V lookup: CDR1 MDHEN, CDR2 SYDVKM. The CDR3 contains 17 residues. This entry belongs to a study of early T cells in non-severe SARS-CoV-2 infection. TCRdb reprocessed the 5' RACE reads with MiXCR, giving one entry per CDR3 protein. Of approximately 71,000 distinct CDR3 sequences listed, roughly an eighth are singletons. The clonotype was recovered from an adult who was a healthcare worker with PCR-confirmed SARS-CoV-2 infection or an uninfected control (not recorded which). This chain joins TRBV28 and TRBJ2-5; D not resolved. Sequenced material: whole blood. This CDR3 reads CASSLWSNSPDAETQYF. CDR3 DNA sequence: TGTGCCAGCAGTTTATGGTCAAACTCTCCCGACGCCGAGACCCAGTACTTC.